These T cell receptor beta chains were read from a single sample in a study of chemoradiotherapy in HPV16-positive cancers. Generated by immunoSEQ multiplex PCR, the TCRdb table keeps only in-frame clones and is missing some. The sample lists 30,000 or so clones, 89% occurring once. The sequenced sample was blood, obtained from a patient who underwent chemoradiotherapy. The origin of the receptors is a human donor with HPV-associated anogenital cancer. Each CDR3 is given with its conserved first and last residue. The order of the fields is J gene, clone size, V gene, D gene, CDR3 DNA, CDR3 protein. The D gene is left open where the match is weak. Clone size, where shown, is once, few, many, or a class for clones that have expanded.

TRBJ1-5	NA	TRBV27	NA	TGTGCCAGCAGTTTAGGCAGGGAGAAGGTTCAGCCCCAGCATTTT	CASSLGREKVQPQHF
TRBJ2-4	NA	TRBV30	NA	TGTGCCTGGAGCAACTCCGGGACCAATAGCGGCAAAAACATTCAGTACTTC	CAWSNSGTNSGKNIQYF
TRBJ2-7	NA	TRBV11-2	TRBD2	TGTGCCAGCAGCTACCAACGGGGGGGCCCCTACGAGCAGTACTTC	CASSYQRGGPYEQYF
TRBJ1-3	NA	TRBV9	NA	TGTGCCAGCAGCGTCAGGTTGGGAAACACCATATATTTT	CASSVRLGNTIYF
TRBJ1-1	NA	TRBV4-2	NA	TGTGCCAGCAGCCCCCGCGGAAGCCCTCCGACTGAAGCTTTCTTT	CASSPRGSPPTEAFF
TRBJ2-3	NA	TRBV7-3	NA	TGTGCCAGCAGCCCTCAGGGCCTAGATGCCGATACGCAGTATTTT	CASSPQGLDADTQYF
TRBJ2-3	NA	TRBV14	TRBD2	TGTGCCAGCAGCCAAGAACTAGGGCGGGGGGGCACAGATACGCAGTATTTT	CASSQELGRGGTDTQYF
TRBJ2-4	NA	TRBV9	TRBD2	TGTGCCAGCAGCGTATACGCTAGCGGGAGATACGAAAACATTCAGTACTTC	CASSVYASGRYENIQYF
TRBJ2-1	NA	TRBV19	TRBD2	TGTGCCAGTACCCCAGGGAGGGGAGGGAATGAGCAGTTCTTC	CASTPGRGGNEQFF
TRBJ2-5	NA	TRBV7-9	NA	TGTGCCAGCAGCCCCCGGGGCGAAGAGACCCAGTACTTC	CASSPRGEETQYF
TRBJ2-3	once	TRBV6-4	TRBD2	TGTGCCAGCAGTGACTCAAGACTAGCGGGGGGGACTGCCAGCACAGATACGCAGTATTTT	CASSDSRLAGGTASTDTQYF
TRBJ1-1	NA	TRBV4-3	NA	TGCGCCAGCAGCCAAGGGGCCGGGGCCAACACTGAAGCTTTCTTT	CASSQGAGANTEAFF
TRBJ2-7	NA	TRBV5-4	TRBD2	TGTGCCAGCAGCTTTGGGGGAGGGTCCTACGAGCAGTACTTC	CASSFGGGSYEQYF
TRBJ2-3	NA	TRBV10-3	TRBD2	TGTGCCATCAGCCGACTAGCGGGGGGGGGCGCGGATACGCAGTATTTT	CAISRLAGGGADTQYF
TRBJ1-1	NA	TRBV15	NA	TGTGCCACCAGCCCCAGACAGGACATGAACACTGAAGCTTTCTTT	CATSPRQDMNTEAFF
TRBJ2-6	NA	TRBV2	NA	TGTGCCAGCAGTGAAACGGGCCGCTCTGGGGCCAACGTCCTGACTTTC	CASSETGRSGANVLTF
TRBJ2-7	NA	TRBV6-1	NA	TGTGCCAGCAGTGGACCGGCAGGGGGGGTGAAGTACGAGCAGTACTTC	CASSGPAGGVKYEQYF
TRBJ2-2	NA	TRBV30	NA	TGTGCCTGGAAGATCCCAGGGGTGGGTCCCGGGGAGCTGTTTTTT	CAWKIPGVGPGELFF
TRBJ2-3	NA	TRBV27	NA	TGTGCCAGCAGTTTAGAAGGGACCACAGATACGCAGTATTTT	CASSLEGTTDTQYF
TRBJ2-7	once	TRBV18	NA	TGTGCCAGCTCACCCCCCGCAGGGTACTTCTACGAGCAGTACTTC	CASSPPAGYFYEQYF
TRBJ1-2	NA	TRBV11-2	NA	TGTGCCAGCAGCCCGATCGCCGGTGGCTATGGCTACACCTTC	CASSPIAGGYGYTF
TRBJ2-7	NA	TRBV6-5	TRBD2	TGTGCCGGACGAAGCACCACAGGAGCGGGGGAGCAGTACTTC	CAGRSTTGAGEQYF
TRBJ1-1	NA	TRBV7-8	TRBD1	TGTGCCAGCAGAAACAGGGGTTCCTTTGAAGCTTTCTTT	CASRNRGSFEAFF
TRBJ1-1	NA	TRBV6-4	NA	TGTGCCAGCAGTGACTCGGTGGGGGAGAGCACTGAAGCTTTCTTT	CASSDSVGESTEAFF
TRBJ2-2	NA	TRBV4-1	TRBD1	TGCGCCAGCAGCCACGGACAGGGGGGCGGGGAGCTGTTTTTT	CASSHGQGGGELFF
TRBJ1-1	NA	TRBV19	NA	TGTGCCAGTAGGCCCGAGGGAGTTCTGAACACTGAAGCTTTCTTT	CASRPEGVLNTEAFF
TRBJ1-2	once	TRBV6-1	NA	TGTGCCAGCAGTGGGCGACAGAGGGGATATCTAGACTATGGCTACACCTTC	CASSGRQRGYLDYGYTF
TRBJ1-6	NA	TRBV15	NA	TGTGCCACCAGCAGAGATAGTGTTGTCTCCGGGGGACCACCCCTCCACTTT	CATSRDSVVSGGPPLHF
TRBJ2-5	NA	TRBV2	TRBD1	TGTGCCAGCATGTTGGGGGACAGGGGCTTGTACCAAGAGACCCAGTACTTC	CASMLGDRGLYQETQYF
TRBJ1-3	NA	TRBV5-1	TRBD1	TGCGCCAGCAGCGGAGGGGACAGTCAAGGGGAGGGAAACACCATATATTTT	CASSGGDSQGEGNTIYF
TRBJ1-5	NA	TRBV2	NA	TGTGCCAGTCGTGACCGGGACAATAGCAATCAGCCCCAGCATTTT	CASRDRDNSNQPQHF
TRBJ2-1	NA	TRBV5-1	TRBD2	TGCGCCAGCAGCCTATGGACTAGCGGGGGGGCCTCGGGCAATGAGCAGTTCTTC	CASSLWTSGGASGNEQFF
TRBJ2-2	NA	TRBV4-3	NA	TGCGCCAGCAGCCAAGAAAGGGGCGAGGGGGGGGAGCTGTTTTTT	CASSQERGEGGELFF